The next 27 T cell receptor beta chains were all read from a single sample in a study of blood T cells in healthy people across ages. Primed by a sample-barcoded 5' primer and a J-beta primer mix, a second PCR proceeded for roughly 6 to 12 cycles. Using its own MiXCR run on the 5' RACE reads, TCRdb lists one record per CDR3 protein. The data hold 800,000 to 950,000 distinct CDR3 sequences, with under 35% observed a single time. These data were also reused for a study on T cells of mothers and their children.

Sequenced material: blood. These TCRs come from a woman in her 40s in good health.

This clonotype was seen more than once but under ten times. The chain has TRBV7-2 and TRBJ2-1, with no clear D. In germline, CDR1 is SGHTA, CDR2 FQGNSA. Between the trimmed V and J ends, which lost 1 base and 0 bases, there was a span of 7 bases. The CDR3 has 15 amino acids. The CDR3 sequence is CASSLELSSYNEQFF. DNA of the CDR3: TGTGCCAGCAGCTTAGAATTGAGCTCCTACAATGAGCAGTTCTTC. Based on the CDR3 plus reference TRBV7-2 and TRBJ2-1, the full variable domain is GAGVSQSPSNKVTEKGKDVELRCDPISGHTALYWYRQSLGQGLEFLIYFQGNSAPDKSGLPSDRFSAERTGGSVSTLTIQRTQQEDSAVYLCASSLELSSYNEQFFGPGTRLTVL.

The chain employs TRBV4-3 and TRBJ2-5; the match to TRBD2 covers 11 bases. The J call is in doubt because the DNA end fits TRBJ2-7 better. The CDR3 has 19 amino acids. Germline assignment: CDR1 LGHNA and CDR2 YSLEER. In DNA, the CDR3 is TGCGCCAGCAGCCAAGAAACTAGCGGGAGAGGACGAGGTGGGTACGAGCAGTACTTC. It encodes CASSQETSGRGRGGYEQYF.

The chain is built from TRBV12-3 or TRBV12-4 and TRBJ1-5; 7 positions match TRBD1. Losses at the gene ends were 3 bases for V and 12 bases for J; bases not matched to a gene: 5. The CDR3 is made up of 12 amino acids. CDR3 region: CASSFQGEYQHF. CDR3 DNA sequence: TGTGCCAGCAGTTTTCAGGGGGAGTACCAGCATTTT.

In the case of this clonotype: The junction departs from germline at one end; a sequencing error may be responsible. The V call is TRBV25-1, the J call TRBJ2-7; 9 bases are shared with TRBD2. CDR1 MGHDK and CDR2 SYGVNS come from the germline V gene. This CDR3 has 14 amino acids. DNA of the CDR3: TGTGTCAGCAGAAGTAGCGGGGGACCCTACGAGCAGTACTTC. Its protein is CVSRSSGGPYEQYF.

In this sample, this clonotype turned up once. This may stem from a read error, because a much larger clone lies one nucleotide away. The J gene is TRBJ1-2, the V gene TRBV5-6, with a tentative D call TRBD1 (6 bases). The CDR3 spans 13 residues. Looked up from germline, CDR1 is SGHDT and CDR2 is YYEEEE. CDR3: CASSFYREEGCTF. The CDR3 DNA reads as TGTGCCAGCAGCTTCTACAGGGAAGAAGGCTGCACCTTC.

The rearrangement joins TRBV4-1 to TRBJ2-7; D is perhaps TRBD1 (5 bases). This CDR3 contains 13 residues. Trimming stripped 1 base from V and 4 bases from J, with 8 bases between. The V gene's germline CDR1 is MGHRA and CDR2 YSYEKL. CDR3 sequence reads: CASSQGQMYEQYF. The CDR3 DNA reads as TGCGCCAGCAGCCAAGGACAGATGTACGAGCAGTACTTC.

This clonotype was seen at least ten times. The chain employs TRBV28 and TRBJ2-7; weak D call: TRBD2 (5 bases). Germline CDR1 reads MDHEN; CDR2 reads SYDVKM. The CDR3 is made up of 14 amino acids. V was cut by 3 bases and J by 4 bases, with 13 bases left in between. The CDR3 loop reads CASSFTRVGYEQYF. CDR3 coding DNA: TGTGCCAGCAGTTTCACGAGGGTTGGGTACGAGCAGTACTTC.

This clonotype was detected a few times. A junction end diverges from the germline sequence, so it may reflect a read error. This rearrangement joins TRBV20-1 to TRBJ2-3; TRBD1 matches 9 bases. The germline gives CDR1 DFQATT, CDR2 SNEGSKA (reference sequence). The CDR3 consists of 16 residues. CDR3: CSAKTPGQGRTGTQYF. As DNA, the CDR3 is TGCAGTGCTAAAACCCCGGGACAGGGAAGAACAGGTACGCAGTATTTT.

This clonotype was detected many times. The chain links TRBV6-1 to TRBJ2-7; no reliable D call. The V end lost 4 bases, the J end lost 2 bases, and 9 bases lay between the germline ends. Germline CDR1 MNHNS, CDR2 SASEGT. The CDR3 extends over 13 amino acids. The CDR3 DNA is TGTGCCAGCAGTGTGGACGGAACCTACGAGCAGTACTTC. It specifies CASSVDGTYEQYF.

This clonotype has a handful of counts. One base away lies a much larger clone, so this may be a sequencing read error. V usage is TRBV10-3 and J usage is TRBJ2-5; 8 positions match TRBD1. This CDR3 region has 15 residues. The germline gives CDR1 ENHRY, CDR2 SYGVKD. J gave up 0 bases and V 5 bases, and 5 bases lay outside the gene matches. The CDR3 nucleotides read TGTGCCATCAGTAAGGGACAGGCGTACCAAGAGACCCAGTACTTC. This translates into CAISKGQAYQETQYF.

This clonotype was counted a few times. The genes are TRBV28 and TRBJ1-1; D is undetermined. Germline CDR1 MDHEN, CDR2 SYDVKM. The CDR3 totals 13 residues. V was pared by 7 bases and J by 4 bases, with 13 bases between. Here the CDR3 reads CASIAQLGTEAFF. CDR3 nucleotide sequence: TGTGCCAGCATCGCCCAGTTGGGCACTGAAGCTTTCTTT.

As to this clonotype: A much bigger clone sits one base away, suggesting this may be a read error. CDR3 sequence reads: CASGWTGVYEQYF. The CDR3 DNA is TGTGCCAGCGGCTGGACAGGAGTCTACGAGCAGTACTTC. The V and J genes are TRBV7-2 and TRBJ2-7, with TRBD1 matching over 7 bases. Looked up from germline, CDR1 is SGHTA and CDR2 is FQGNSA. Unmatched junction bases numbered 7, after V lost 8 bases and J lost 3 bases. The CDR3 spans 13 residues.

Only a few counts were recorded for this clonotype. V gene TRBV24-1 combines with J gene TRBJ1-5; D unresolved. Germline CDR1 is KGHDR and CDR2 is SFDVKD. There are 14 residues in the CDR3. Trimming removed 4 bases at V and 0 bases at J, with 6 bases between. The CDR3 region is CATSEPYSNQPQHF. CDR3 coding DNA: TGTGCCACCAGTGAGCCTTATAGCAATCAGCCCCAGCATTTT.

This CDR3 is CASSNRHGQGNEQYF. The CDR3 bases are TGTGCCAGCAGTAACCGCCACGGACAGGGGAACGAGCAGTACTTC. The chain carries TRBV6-6 and TRBJ2-7; the match to TRBD1 covers 9 bases. Germline-derived CDR1 and CDR2 are MNHNY and SVGAGI (reference sequence). The V and J ends lost 5 bases and 5 bases, in that order; junction bases with no gene match: 10. The CDR3 is made up of 15 amino acids.

The V call is TRBV6-4, the J call TRBJ2-1, with a tentative D call TRBD1 (6 bases). V lost 6 bases to trimming and J lost 0 bases, with 15 bases between them. The CDR3 has 16 residues. In germline, CDR1 is MRHNA, CDR2 SNTAGT. CDR3 loop: CASRQEEDSSYNEQFF. CDR3 in DNA: TGTGCCAGCAGGCAAGAGGAGGACAGCTCCTACAATGAGCAGTTCTTC.

Of note for this clonotype: Mismatch with germline at one junction end may stem from a read error. V usage is TRBV28 and J usage is TRBJ1-2; 9 nucleotides match TRBD1. The CDR3 is 15 amino acids. Germline loops: CDR1 MDHEN, CDR2 SYDVKM. The CDR3 is CASTTSGTGGGGCTF. In DNA form, the CDR3 reads TGTGCCAGCACCACCTCGGGAACAGGGGGCGGTGGCTGCACCTTC.

V and J are TRBV28 and TRBJ2-7; 9 bases are shared with TRBD1. The CDR3 extends over 15 amino acids. J was trimmed by 3 bases and V by 7 bases; bases with no gene match: 10. The germline V gene encodes CDR1 MDHEN and CDR2 SYDVKM. DNA for the CDR3: TGTGCCAGCACGCGTCTCACGGGACAGGGCTACGAGCAGTACTTC. Amino acids: CASTRLTGQGYEQYF.

CDR3 sequence: CASSTGLLSSYEQYF. CDR3 DNA sequence: TGTGCCAGCAGTACGGGACTTTTGAGCTCCTACGAGCAGTACTTC. This chain links TRBV2 with TRBJ2-7; a possible D gene is TRBD2 (6 bases). This CDR3 contains 15 residues. The ends were cut back, 5 bases at V and 0 bases at J, with 14 bases in the middle. The germline CDR1 and CDR2 sequences are SNHLY and FYNNEI.

This clonotype showed up just a few times. An end of the junction does not agree with germline; a read error may underlie this. The V call is TRBV7-2, the J call TRBJ2-3, with 7 bases that match TRBD1. The CDR3 consists of 16 residues. Germline V gene sequence: CDR1 SGHTA, CDR2 FQGNSA. The DNA for the CDR3 is TGTGCCAACAGCTCCGCCGGGACAGCTAGCACAGATACGCAGTATTTT. Residues: CANSSAGTASTDTQYF.

This rearrangement joins TRBV12-3 or TRBV12-4 to TRBJ1-5, with 7 bases lining up with TRBD1. This CDR3 is 16 amino acids long. After removal of 4 bases from V and 7 bases from J, the junction contained 13 bases not matched to a gene. The CDR3, as DNA: TGTGCCAGCAGTTCCCCCTCTGGGACAGTTTTACAGCCCCAGCATTTT. Its protein product is CASSSPSGTVLQPQHF.

The V gene is TRBV28, the J gene TRBJ2-5, with D unresolved. Germline assignment: CDR1 MDHEN and CDR2 SYDVKM. CDR3 length equals 13 residues. Trimming took off 3 bases at V and 5 bases at J, with 10 bases between the two ends. The CDR3 region has the DNA TGTGCCAGCAGTTTCTCTGTCTGGGAGACCCAGTACTTC. It codes for CASSFSVWETQYF.

This clonotype was detected a few times. V gene TRBV20-1 combines with J gene TRBJ2-7; 7 bases line up with TRBD2. J lost 3 bases, V lost 0 bases, and 11 bases had no gene match. The CDR3 runs 16 residues. Germline assignment: CDR1 DFQATT and CDR2 SNEGSKA (reference sequence). The CDR3 is CSARDPTRGGFYEQYF. The CDR3 DNA is TGCAGTGCTAGAGATCCAACGCGCGGGGGTTTCTACGAGCAGTACTTC.

This clonotype has a single count. The chain is built from TRBV7-3 and TRBJ2-2, with 7 bases matching TRBD2. This CDR3 has 15 amino acids. V shed 2 bases and J 3 bases; nucleotides not matched to a gene: 3. Germline V gene data show CDR1 as SGHTA and CDR2 as FQGTGA. The CDR3 nucleotides read TGTGCCAGCAGCTTAGCGGGGGAGTACACCGGGGAGCTGTTTTTT. This codes for CASSLAGEYTGELFF.

This clonotype was observed a handful of times. The chain is built from TRBV7-2 and TRBJ2-2; 7 bases fit TRBD2. Unmatched junction bases numbered 20, after V lost 5 bases and J lost 5 bases. This CDR3 contains 19 residues. In germline, CDR1 is SGHTA, CDR2 FQGNSA. The CDR3 sequence is CASSHIIIRQRGITGELFF. Here the CDR3 DNA reads TGTGCCAGCAGCCATATTATCATCCGCCAGCGGGGAATTACCGGGGAGCTGTTTTTT.

The chain links TRBV28 to TRBJ1-1; the D is unclear. In germline, CDR1 is MDHEN, CDR2 SYDVKM. The CDR3 contains 17 residues. V lost 3 bases, J lost 0 bases, and 17 bases lay in between. The CDR3 sequence is CASSFRGIAPMNTEAFF. CDR3 nucleotides: TGTGCCAGCAGTTTTAGAGGGATCGCCCCTATGAACACTGAAGCTTTCTTT.

Comments on this clonotype: A much more abundant neighbour one base away suggests this may be a read error. The chain employs TRBV6-2 or TRBV6-3 and TRBJ2-7, with D unresolved. The CDR3 runs to 13 residues. CDR1 is MNHEY, CDR2 SVGEGT, per germline. The CDR3 coding sequence is TGTGCCGGCAGTTCTGTGGGCTCCTACGAGCAGTACTTC. Its protein product is CAGSSVGSYEQYF.

As for this clonotype: One base away lies a much larger clone, so this may be a sequencing read error. This chain connects TRBV7-2 to TRBJ2-3; D gene unclear. The CDR3 contains 17 residues. The V gene's germline CDR1 is SGHTA and CDR2 FQGNSA. In nucleotides, the CDR3 is TGTGCCAGCAGCTCGCGATTTAACAGCGACTCCACAGATGCGCAGTATTTT. Residues: CASSSRFNSDSTDAQYF.